This T cell receptor beta chain was sequenced in a study of blood T cell repertoires in COVID-19. The method was immunoSEQ multiplex PCR; TCRdb's version includes in-frame clones alone and lacks a portion of them. Of about 78,000 clones listed, roughly 90% are singletons. The CDR3 spans 16 residues. V shed 4 bases and J shed 0 bases, with 10 bases lying between them. Input material: peripheral blood. The source of this sequence is a woman older than 75 with acute or convalescent COVID-19. This chain connects TRBV23-1 to TRBJ2-6; tentative D call: TRBD1 (5 bases). TRBV23-1 is known as an ORF, though its function is uncertain. The CDR3: CASSPLDTSGANVLTF. The CDR3 bases are TGCGCCAGCAGTCCACTGGACACCTCTGGGGCCAACGTCCTGACTTTC.